Reported below is one T cell receptor beta chain. Noted treatment: oral pan-JAK inhibitor, 5-10 mg twice daily. The study team obtained lesional scalp punch biopsies and peripheral blood from alopecia areata patients. Sequencing used cDNA as its template, made by extracting RNA and reverse transcribing it. Using immunoSEQ multiplex PCR, the repertoire was profiled, and TCRdb retains in-frame clones only, with some absent. This table holds roughly 220,000 clones, around two fifths found once. These data come from a study of CD8+ T cells in alopecia areata. CDR1 is SGDLS, CDR2 YYNGEE, per germline. With 0 bases removed from V and 7 bases from J, the gap between germline ends came to 13 bases. The CDR3 has 14 residues.

The sequenced sample was CD4+ T cells sorted from blood, obtained around week 30, from a patient treated with tofacitinib. This TCR derives from a human donor with alopecia areata. The V gene is TRBV9, the J gene TRBJ1-2, with D unclear. The CDR3 bases are TGTGCCAGCAGCGTAGCTCGAGGAGGTACTGGCTACACCTTC. Its protein is CASSVARGGTGYTF.